The present entry profiles one T cell receptor (beta chain) with its context. As yet, its antigen is unknown. Clones were sequenced by immunoSEQ multiplex PCR, and TCRdb holds only the in-frame ones, with some missing. The sample comprises 100,000 to 150,000 clones, around 87% of which are singletons, and around 9.3% rests with the top ten. This sample was included in a study of T cell responses to AZD1222 COVID-19 vaccine. Background on the study: Second-dose groups at about 4 or about 12 weeks were pooled. Study-wide points: Unmutated variant regions are reportedly the target of nearly half of TCRs that are spike-specific. Seropositive at baseline were only a handful of AZD1222 recipients.

The material was peripheral blood, obtained on day 0 of AZD1222 vaccination. This TCR came from an adult in good health.

CDR3 amino acids: CASSTQDRGFFPGNTIYF. Here the CDR3 DNA reads TGTGCCAGCAGCACCCAAGACAGGGGATTTTTTCCCGGAAACACCATATATTTT. The rearrangement links TRBV21-1 to TRBJ1-3; no DNA check was done on the table's D call, TRBD1. TRBV21-1 is labeled a pseudogene. This CDR3 spans 18 amino acids.